Listed below are T cell receptor beta chains from one sample, sequenced in a study of beta chain features in type 1 diabetes. Method: immunoSEQ multiplex PCR; TCRdb's copy keeps in-frame clones and lacks some. The sample records around 350,000 clones, around 12% being singletons. The sample comprised naive CD4+ T cells from blood. The source of these receptors is a man between 18 and 35 years old in good health. The conserved cysteine and the conserved F or W are not part of the CDR3 here.

>TRBJ2-2|TRBV7-9
ASSSLGNTGELF
>TRBJ1-2|TRBV30
ACSGTGFLVNGYT
>TRBJ2-7|TRBV15
ATSIRGLLYEQY
>TRBJ2-2|TRBV5-1
ASTPSGTGSFGELF
>TRBJ1-2|TRBV30
AWSSERNYGYT
>TRBJ1-3|TRBV18
ASSPRGILGNTIY
>TRBJ2-7|TRBV5-4
ASSAQGGEQY
>TRBJ1-2|TRBV7-2
ASSRTGVDYGYT
>TRBJ1-6|TRBV28
ASSTPDRANSPLH
>TRBJ2-7|TRBV14
ASSPIAGIYEQY
>TRBJ2-2|TRBV30
AWSPLIIGVAGSTGELF
>TRBJ2-7|TRBV29-1
SVAVTGGYEQY
>TRBJ2-7|TRBV29-1
SVREPFRGTSGFSVYEQY
>TRBJ1-2|TRBV7-3
ASSLTASYGYT
>TRBJ2-7|TRBV6-5
ASSTFGTGTYEQY
>TRBJ1-2|TRBV4-3
ASSQADRGDGYT
>TRBJ2-1|TRBV14
ASSQVLASASYNEQF
>TRBJ2-7|TRBV11-3
ASSLGRTGGWDEQY
>TRBJ2-3|TRBV5-1
ASSGRTESTDTQY
>TRBJ2-2|TRBV15
ATSRAAVLNTGELF
>TRBJ2-5|TRBV9
ASSVVGLAGETQY
>TRBJ1-5|TRBV25-1
ASSEAGLSSPQH
>TRBJ1-2|TRBV18
ASSPKGAYGYT
>TRBJ2-3|TRBV4-3
ASSLRPTGGPTDTQY
>TRBJ1-1|TRBV4-2
ASSLQGNTEAF
>TRBJ1-1|TRBV7-3
ASSFQGMNTEAF
>TRBJ1-4|TRBV6-6
ASSSRSNEKLF
>TRBJ1-2|TRBV18
ASSPGQGGSFAYGYT
>TRBJ2-5|TRBV6-5
ASTRGVGTQY